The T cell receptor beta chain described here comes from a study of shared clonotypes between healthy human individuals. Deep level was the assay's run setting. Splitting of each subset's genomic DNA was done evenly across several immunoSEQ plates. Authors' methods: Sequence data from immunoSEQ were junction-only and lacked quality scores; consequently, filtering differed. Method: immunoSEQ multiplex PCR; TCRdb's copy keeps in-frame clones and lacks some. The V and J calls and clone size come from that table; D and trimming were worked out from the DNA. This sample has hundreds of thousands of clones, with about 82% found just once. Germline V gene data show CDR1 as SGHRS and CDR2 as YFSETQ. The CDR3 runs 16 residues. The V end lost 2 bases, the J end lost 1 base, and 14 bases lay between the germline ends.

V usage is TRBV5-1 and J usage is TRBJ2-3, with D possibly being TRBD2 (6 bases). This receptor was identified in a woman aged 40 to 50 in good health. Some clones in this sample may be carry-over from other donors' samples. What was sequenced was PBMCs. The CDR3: CASSLRRTGGTDTQYF. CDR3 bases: TGCGCCAGCAGCTTACGACGGACGGGGGGCACAGATACGCAGTATTTT.